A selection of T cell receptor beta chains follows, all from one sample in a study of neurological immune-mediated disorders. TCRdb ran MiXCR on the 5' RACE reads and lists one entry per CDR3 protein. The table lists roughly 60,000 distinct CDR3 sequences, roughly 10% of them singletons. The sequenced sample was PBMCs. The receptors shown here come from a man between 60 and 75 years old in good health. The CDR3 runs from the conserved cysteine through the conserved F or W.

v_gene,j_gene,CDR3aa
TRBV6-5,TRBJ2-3,CASSRGTGPNTQYF
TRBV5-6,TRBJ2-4,CASSLFSSAGTLLAKNIQYF
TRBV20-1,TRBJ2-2,CSARGRTGEKNTGELFF
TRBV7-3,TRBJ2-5,CASSLSMQETQYF
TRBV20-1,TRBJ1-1,CSALGLMNTEAFF
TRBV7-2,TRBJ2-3,CASSPQGVPDTQYF
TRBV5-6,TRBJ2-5,CASSFTGRGGGETQYF
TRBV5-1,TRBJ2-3,CASSRAEGASTQYF
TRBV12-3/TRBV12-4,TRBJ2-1,CASSLTSGGFHNEQFF
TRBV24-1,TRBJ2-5,CATSDYGTPWQETQYF
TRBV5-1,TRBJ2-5,CASSFSLSSETQYF
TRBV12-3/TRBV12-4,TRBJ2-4,CASRPASGVAKNIQYF
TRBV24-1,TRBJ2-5,CATSDLLETQYF
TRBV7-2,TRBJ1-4,CASSYYGQGASEKLFF
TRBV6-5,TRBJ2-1,CASTLTGGSSYNEQFF
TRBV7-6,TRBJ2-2,CASSLVAGGPNANTGELFF
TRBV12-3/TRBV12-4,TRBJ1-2,CASSLRDSGGYTF
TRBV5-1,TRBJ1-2,CPFPGTIGPLNYGYTF
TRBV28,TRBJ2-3,CAIEGQGNTDTQYF
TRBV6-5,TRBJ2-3,CASQDWGSTDTQYF
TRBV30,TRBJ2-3,CAWRAVADTQYF
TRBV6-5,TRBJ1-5,CASSADRGSAQPQHF
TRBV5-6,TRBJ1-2,CASSVQGAKYGYTF
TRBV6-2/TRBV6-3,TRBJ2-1,CASSWGQEFYNEQFF
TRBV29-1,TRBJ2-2,CSVKGQTNTGELFF
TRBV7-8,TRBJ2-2,CASSPRRGGTGELFF
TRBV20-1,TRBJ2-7,CSAREGYVRYF
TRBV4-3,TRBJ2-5,CASTPGRAGQETQYF